This T cell receptor beta chain originates from a study of T cell responses to AZD1222 COVID-19 vaccine. Study results and limitations: Donors, mostly white British, included more females; clonal diversity was possibly underestimated. Breadth and depth of Spike-specific TCRs rose after two AZD1222 doses. Along spike, vaccine-associated CD4 TCRs were found throughout, with dominance at 160-218 and 743-854.

Concerning this clone: What it binds is not known.

Using immunoSEQ multiplex PCR, the repertoire was profiled, and TCRdb retains in-frame clones only, with some absent. The sample has 110,000 to 150,000 clones; roughly 90% are singletons. The CDR3 is 17 amino acids. This sequence originates from an adult who received the AZD1222 COVID-19 vaccine. This sequence joins TRBV21-1 and TRBJ2-6; the table's TRBD1 call for D was not verified on the DNA. TRBV21-1 corresponds to a pseudogene. Specimen: peripheral blood, collected 28 days after the second AZD1222 dose. CDR3 DNA sequence: TGTGCCAGCAGCATAGGGACAGGGAATTCTGGGGCCAACGTCCTGACTTTC. Protein product: CASSIGTGNSGANVLTF.